This T cell receptor (beta chain) was profiled in a study of blood T cell repertoires in COVID-19 (dated by TCRdb to the early 2020s). Regarding the study in general: The collaborator samples originated in the United States, Italy and Spain and spanned the acute and convalescent phases of COVID-19. The prospective study material was composed of cDNA or gDNA derived from T cells, B-cell-depleted T cells, or PBMCs. Deeply sampled blood TCRbeta repertoires from subjects exposed to, actively infected with, or recovered from COVID-19 were included in the dataset. A freely available public database, intended as a resource for researchers studying the immune response to SARS-CoV-2, is where the repertoires were released. Samples came from the ongoing ImmuneRACE study (first 160 participants) plus 1,254 subjects from 6 global collaborators. Sample metadata almost always included a de-identified subject ID, COVID-19 status, age in years and sex. Where HLA class I and class II types were available, the types were taken from metadata supplied by the sample provider, not from assay-based typing. Study-level results and caveats: The quantity of clinical and demographic metadata differed by source and by participant and was supplied without curation.

TCRbeta CDR3 regions were amplified from genomic DNA by means of the immunoSEQ Assay, a bias-controlled multiplex PCR. Processing in the source paper ran as follows. Within the assay, amplification of reference gene primers was used to estimate how many nucleated cells each sample contained. To quantify the absolute abundance of each unique TCRbeta CDR3 rearrangement, sequence reads were collapsed and filtered. For each sample, productive Simpson clonality was calculated as the square root of Simpson's diversity index over productive rearrangements. The table was pulled from immuneACCESS by TCRdb, which kept in-frame rearrangements only. Such tables lose some clones; where checked, under half of the loss comes from unresolved V genes, and the rest has no known cause. The V and J calls and the clone size are those of that table, but D and trimming were determined from the DNA. The sample table records 210,000 or so clones; about three quarters of these occur just once. The leading ten clones occupy 2.8% of the sample.

Collaborating institutions collected whole blood in K2EDTA tubes following their own protocols. For TCRbeta analysis, collaborators shipped samples as frozen whole blood, isolated PBMCs, or DNA extracted from either of those sample types. V is cut back by 2 bases and J by 1 base, with 6 bases in the junction unmatched. The CDR3, cysteine through phenylalanine, is 17 amino acids long. The CDR3 DNA has 51 bases and is translated from base 1. Per the germline V gene, SGHRS is the CDR1 and YFSETQ is the CDR2. Concerning this clone itself: Its antigen is unknown. Within one base of it there is no much larger clone, and no base qualities were kept.

What was sequenced was peripheral blood. The sequence came from a woman of 80 years or more with active or convalescent COVID-19. Rearrangement joined TRBV5-1 to TRBJ2-2, and 9 junctional nucleotides match TRBD1. The CDR3 protein sequence reads: CASSFTGGPMNTGELFF. The sequenced DNA is TGCGCCAGCAGCTTTACAGGGGGCCCTATGAACACCGGGGAGCTGTTTTTT.